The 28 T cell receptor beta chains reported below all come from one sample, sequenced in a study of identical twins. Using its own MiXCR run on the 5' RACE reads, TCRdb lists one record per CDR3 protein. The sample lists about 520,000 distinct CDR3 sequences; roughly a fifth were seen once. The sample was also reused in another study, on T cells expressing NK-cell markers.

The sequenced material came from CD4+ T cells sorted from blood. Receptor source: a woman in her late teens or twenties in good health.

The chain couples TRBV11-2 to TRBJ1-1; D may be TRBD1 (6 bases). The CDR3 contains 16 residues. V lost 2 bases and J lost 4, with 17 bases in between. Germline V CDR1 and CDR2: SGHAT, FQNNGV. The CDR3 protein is CASSLSEGGAPTEAFF. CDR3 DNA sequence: TGTGCCAGCAGCTTATCTGAGGGGGGGGCGCCCACTGAAGCTTTCTTT.

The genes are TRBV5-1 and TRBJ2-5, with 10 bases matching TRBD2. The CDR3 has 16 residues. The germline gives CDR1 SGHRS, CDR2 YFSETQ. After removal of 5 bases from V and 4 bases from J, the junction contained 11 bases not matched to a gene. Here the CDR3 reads CASRRRLAGEGETQYF. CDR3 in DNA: TGCGCCAGCAGGAGGAGGCTAGCGGGAGAAGGAGAGACCCAGTACTTC.

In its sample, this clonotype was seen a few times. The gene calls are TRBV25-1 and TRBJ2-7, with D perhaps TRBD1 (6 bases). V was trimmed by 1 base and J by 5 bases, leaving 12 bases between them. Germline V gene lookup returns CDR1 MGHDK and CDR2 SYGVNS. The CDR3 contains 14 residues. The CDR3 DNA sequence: TGTGCCAGCAGTGAATCGCTCGCAGGGGACGAGCAGTACTTC. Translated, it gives CASSESLAGDEQYF.

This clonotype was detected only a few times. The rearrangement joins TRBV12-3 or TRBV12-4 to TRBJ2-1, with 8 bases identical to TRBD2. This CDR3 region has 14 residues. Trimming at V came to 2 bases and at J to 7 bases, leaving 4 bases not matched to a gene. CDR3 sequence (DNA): TGTGCCAGCAGTTTAAGCGGGAGTAAGAATGAGCAGTTCTTC. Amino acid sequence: CASSLSGSKNEQFF.

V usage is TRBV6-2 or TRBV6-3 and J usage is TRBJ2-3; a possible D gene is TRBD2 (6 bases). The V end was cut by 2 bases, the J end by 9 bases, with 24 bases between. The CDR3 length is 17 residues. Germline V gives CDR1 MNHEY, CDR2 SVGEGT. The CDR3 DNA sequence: TGTGCCAGCAGTTACGAGGCGCGACTAGGTCATCAGGCGACGCAGTATTTT. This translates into CASSYEARLGHQATQYF.

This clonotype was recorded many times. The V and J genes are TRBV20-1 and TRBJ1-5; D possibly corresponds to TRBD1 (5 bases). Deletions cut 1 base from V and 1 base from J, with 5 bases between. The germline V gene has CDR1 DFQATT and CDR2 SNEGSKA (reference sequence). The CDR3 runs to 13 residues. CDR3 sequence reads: CSARGDSNQPQHF. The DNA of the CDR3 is TGCAGTGCTAGAGGGGACAGCAATCAGCCCCAGCATTTT.

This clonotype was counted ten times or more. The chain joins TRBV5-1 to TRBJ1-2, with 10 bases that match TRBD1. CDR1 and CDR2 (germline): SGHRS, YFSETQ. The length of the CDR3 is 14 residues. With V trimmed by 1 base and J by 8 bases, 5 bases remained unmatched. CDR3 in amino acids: CASSLTGQGSGYTF. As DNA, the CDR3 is TGCGCCAGCAGCTTGACGGGACAGGGGTCCGGCTACACCTTC.

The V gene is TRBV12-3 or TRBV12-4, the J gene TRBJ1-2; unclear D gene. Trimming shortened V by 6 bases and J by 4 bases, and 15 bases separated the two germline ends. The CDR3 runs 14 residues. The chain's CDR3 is CASSPTREAYGYTF. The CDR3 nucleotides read TGTGCCAGCAGCCCAACCCGGGAGGCCTATGGCTACACCTTC.

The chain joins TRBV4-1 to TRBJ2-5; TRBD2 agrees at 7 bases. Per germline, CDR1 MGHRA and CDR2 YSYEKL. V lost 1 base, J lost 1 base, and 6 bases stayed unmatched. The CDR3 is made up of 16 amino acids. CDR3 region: CASSQGFGTTQETQYF. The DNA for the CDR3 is TGCGCCAGCAGCCAAGGTTTCGGGACTACCCAAGAGACCCAGTACTTC.

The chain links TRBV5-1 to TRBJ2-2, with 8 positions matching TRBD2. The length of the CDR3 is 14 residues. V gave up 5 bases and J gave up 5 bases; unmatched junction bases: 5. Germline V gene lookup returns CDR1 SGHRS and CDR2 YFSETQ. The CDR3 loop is CASSRLAPTGELFF. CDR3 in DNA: TGCGCCAGCAGTCGACTAGCGCCAACCGGGGAGCTGTTTTTT.

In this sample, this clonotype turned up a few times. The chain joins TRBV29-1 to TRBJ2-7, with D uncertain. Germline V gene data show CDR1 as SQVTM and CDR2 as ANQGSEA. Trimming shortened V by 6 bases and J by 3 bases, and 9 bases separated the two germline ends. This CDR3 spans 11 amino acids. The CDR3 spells CSVRRDYEQYF. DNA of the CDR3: TGCAGCGTCCGGAGAGACTACGAGCAGTACTTC.

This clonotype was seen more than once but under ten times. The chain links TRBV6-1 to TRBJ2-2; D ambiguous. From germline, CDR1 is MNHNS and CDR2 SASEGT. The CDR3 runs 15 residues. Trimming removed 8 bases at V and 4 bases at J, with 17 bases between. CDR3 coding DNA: TGTGCCAGCGCCCCCGCTCTTGCTCGCACCGGGGAGCTGTTTTTT. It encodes CASAPALARTGELFF.

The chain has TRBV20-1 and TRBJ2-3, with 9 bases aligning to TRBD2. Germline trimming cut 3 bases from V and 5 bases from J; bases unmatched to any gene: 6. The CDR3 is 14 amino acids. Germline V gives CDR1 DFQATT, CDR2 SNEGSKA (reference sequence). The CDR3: CSASGGRARDTQYF. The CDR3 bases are TGCAGTGCTAGTGGCGGGAGGGCCAGAGATACGCAGTATTTT.

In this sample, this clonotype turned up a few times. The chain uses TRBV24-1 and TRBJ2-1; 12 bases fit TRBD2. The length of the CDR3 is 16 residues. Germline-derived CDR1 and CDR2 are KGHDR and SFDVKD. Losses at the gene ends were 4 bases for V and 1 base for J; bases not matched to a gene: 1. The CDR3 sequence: CATSDTSGRSYNEQFF. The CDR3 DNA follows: TGTGCCACCAGTGACACTAGCGGGAGGTCCTACAATGAGCAGTTCTTC.

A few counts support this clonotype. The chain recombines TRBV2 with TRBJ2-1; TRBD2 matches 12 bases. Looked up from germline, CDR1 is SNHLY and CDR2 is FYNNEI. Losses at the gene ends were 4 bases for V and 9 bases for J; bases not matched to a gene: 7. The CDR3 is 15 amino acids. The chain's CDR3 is CASSVSSGGATEQFF. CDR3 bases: TGTGCCAGCAGTGTATCTAGCGGGGGGGCCACTGAGCAGTTCTTC.

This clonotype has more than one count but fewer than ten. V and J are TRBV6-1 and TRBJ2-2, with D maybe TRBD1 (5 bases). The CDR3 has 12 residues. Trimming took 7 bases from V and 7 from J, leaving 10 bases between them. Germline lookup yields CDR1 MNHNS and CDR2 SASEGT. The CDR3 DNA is TGTGCCAGCAACCCCAGGGTCGGGGAGCTGTTTTTT. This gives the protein CASNPRVGELFF.

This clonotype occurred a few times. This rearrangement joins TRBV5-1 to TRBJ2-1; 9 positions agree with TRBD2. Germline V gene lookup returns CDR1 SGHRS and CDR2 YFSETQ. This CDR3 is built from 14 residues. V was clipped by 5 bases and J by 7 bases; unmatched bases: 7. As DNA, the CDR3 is TGCGCCAGCAGTCGGGCTAGCGGGAATAATGAGCAGTTCTTC. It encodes CASSRASGNNEQFF. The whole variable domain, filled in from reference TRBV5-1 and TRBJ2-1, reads KAGVTQTPRYLIKTRGQQVTLSCSPISGHRSVSWYQQTPGQGLQFLFEYFSETQRNKGNFPGRFSGRQFSNSRSEMNVSTLELGDSALYLCASSRASGNNEQFFGPGTRLTVL.

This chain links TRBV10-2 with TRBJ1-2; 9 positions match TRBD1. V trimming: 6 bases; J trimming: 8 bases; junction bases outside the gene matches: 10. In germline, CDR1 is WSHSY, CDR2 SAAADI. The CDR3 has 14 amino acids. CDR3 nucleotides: TGCGCCAGCAGGAACACGGGACAGGGCGACGGCTACACCTTC. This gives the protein CASRNTGQGDGYTF.

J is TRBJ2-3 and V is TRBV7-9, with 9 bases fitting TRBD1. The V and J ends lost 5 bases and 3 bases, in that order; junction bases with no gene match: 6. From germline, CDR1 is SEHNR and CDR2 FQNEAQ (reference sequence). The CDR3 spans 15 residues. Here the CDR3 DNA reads TGTGCCAGCAGCACCGGGACAGGGATTACAGATACGCAGTATTTT. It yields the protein CASSTGTGITDTQYF.

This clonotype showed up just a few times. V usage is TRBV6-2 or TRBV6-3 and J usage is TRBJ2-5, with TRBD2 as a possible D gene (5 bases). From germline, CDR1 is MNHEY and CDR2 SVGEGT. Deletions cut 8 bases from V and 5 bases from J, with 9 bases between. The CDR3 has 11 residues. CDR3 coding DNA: TGTGCCAGCGCCCGGGGTGAGACCCAGTACTTC. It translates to CASARGETQYF.

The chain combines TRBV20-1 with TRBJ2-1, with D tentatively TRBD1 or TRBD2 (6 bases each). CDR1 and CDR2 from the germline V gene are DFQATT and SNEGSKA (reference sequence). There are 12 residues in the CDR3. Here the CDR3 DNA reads TGCGGGGGGCGCCGGAATTACAATGAGCAGTTCTTC. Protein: CGGRRNYNEQFF.

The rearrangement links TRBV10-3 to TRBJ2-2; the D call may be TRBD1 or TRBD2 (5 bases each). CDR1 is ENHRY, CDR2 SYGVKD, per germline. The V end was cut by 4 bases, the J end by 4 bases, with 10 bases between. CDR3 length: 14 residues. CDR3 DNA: TGTGCCATCAGTGGGGGACCTTTCACCGGGGAGCTGTTTTTT. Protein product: CAISGGPFTGELFF.

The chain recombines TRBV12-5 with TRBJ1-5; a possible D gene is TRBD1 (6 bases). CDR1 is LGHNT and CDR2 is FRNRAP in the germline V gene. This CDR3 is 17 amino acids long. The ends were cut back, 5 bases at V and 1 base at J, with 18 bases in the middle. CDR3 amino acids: CASGPDSALLSNQPQHF. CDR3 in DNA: TGTGCTAGTGGTCCGGACAGTGCTTTATTGAGCAATCAGCCCCAGCATTTT.

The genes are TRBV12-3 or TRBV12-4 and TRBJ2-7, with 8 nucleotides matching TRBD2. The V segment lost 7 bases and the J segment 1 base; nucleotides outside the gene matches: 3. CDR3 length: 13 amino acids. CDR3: CASTPGGSYEQYF. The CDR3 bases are TGTGCCAGCACCCCGGGGGGGTCCTACGAGCAGTACTTC.

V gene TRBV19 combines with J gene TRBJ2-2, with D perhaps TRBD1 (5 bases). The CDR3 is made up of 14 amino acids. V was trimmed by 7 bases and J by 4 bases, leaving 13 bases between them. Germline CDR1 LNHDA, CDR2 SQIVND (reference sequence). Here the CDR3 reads CASTTGHFTGELFF. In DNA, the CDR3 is TGTGCCAGTACCACAGGACACTTCACCGGGGAGCTGTTTTTT.

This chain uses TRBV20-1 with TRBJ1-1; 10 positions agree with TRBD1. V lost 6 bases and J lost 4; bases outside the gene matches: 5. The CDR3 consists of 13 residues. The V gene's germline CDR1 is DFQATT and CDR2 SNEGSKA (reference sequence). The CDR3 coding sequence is TGCAGTGCCGGACAGGGGGTATTCACTGAAGCTTTCTTT. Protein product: CSAGQGVFTEAFF.

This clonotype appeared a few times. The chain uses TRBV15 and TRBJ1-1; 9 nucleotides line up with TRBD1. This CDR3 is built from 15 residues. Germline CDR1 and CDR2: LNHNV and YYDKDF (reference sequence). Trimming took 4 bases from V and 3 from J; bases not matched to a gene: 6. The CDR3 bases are TGTGCCACCAGCAAGGGACAGGGCGGGTACACTGAAGCTTTCTTT. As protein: CATSKGQGGYTEAFF.

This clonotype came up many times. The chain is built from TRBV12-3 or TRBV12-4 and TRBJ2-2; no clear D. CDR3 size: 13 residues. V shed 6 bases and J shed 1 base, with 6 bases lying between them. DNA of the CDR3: TGTGCCAGCAGCCCGCAGAACACCGGGGAGCTGTTTTTT. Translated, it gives CASSPQNTGELFF.